This passage covers 23 T cell receptor beta chains from one sample sequenced in a study of regulatory T cells in long-lasting Graves disease. Libraries of TCR beta came from iRepertoire HTBI primers plus Arm-PCR of CDR3 regions. TCRdb reprocessed the multiplex PCR reads via MiXCR and lists one record per CDR3 protein. The data contain about 460,000 distinct CDR3 sequences, 12% to 15% of them singletons. Documented time point: newly diagnosed GD, antithyroid drugs for less than 3 months. Extracted RNA from PBMCs served as the source of the TCR library. Another study also made use of these data, one on T cells in Graves' hyperthyroidism and ophthalmopathy.

The material was peripheral blood mononuclear cells (PBMCs), obtained at new diagnosis, from a patient treated with antithyroid drugs. The receptors were gathered from a woman aged 50 to 60 with Graves disease.

The chain recombines TRBV29-1 with TRBJ1-5; D might be TRBD1 (6 bases). Germline CDR1 and CDR2: SQVTM and ANQGSEA. V was shortened by 5 bases and J by 4 bases, with 12 bases between the two germline ends. The CDR3 is 13 residues long. The CDR3 coding sequence is TGCAGCGTTTTAGGACAGCCTAATCAGCCCCAGCATTTT. Residues: CSVLGQPNQPQHF.

This clonotype showed up many times. The V call is TRBV10-3, the J call TRBJ1-4, with 11 bases fitting TRBD1. This CDR3 has 16 residues. V dropped 6 bases and J dropped 5; count of bases not matched to a gene: 8. CDR1 is ENHRY, CDR2 SYGVKD, per germline. The CDR3, as DNA: TGTGCCATCAGGCCGGGACAGGGGGAAAAGAATGAAAAACTGTTTTTT. As protein: CAIRPGQGEKNEKLFF.

In this sample, this clonotype turned up many times. The V gene is TRBV2, the J gene TRBJ2-5; D remains unclear. From germline, CDR1 is SNHLY and CDR2 FYNNEI. This CDR3 comprises 13 residues. Trimming stripped 7 bases from V and 2 bases from J, with 11 bases between. The CDR3 region is CASNGYRQETQYF. DNA of the CDR3: TGTGCCAGCAACGGTTACCGACAAGAGACCCAGTACTTC.

The chain joins TRBV27 to TRBJ1-1; D gene unclear. Germline lookup yields CDR1 MNHEY and CDR2 SMNVEV (reference sequence). Trimming took 2 bases from V and 5 from J, leaving 9 bases between them. The CDR3 totals 13 residues. This CDR3 is CASSLRSRTEAFF. The CDR3, as DNA: TGTGCCAGCAGTTTACGAAGCCGGACTGAAGCTTTCTTT.

This clonotype was seen more than once but under ten times. Germline is not matched at one junction end, which may reflect a read error. CDR3 sequence reads: CAGSYSQRGANTGELFF. The CDR3 bases are TGTGCCGGCAGTTACTCTCAACGGGGGGCGAACACCGGGGAGCTGTTTTTT. V usage is TRBV6-5 and J usage is TRBJ2-2, with 7 bases fitting TRBD2. From germline, CDR1 is MNHEY and CDR2 SVGAGI. This CDR3 contains 17 residues.

This clonotype was seen repeatedly, ten times or more. This chain connects TRBV30 to TRBJ2-7, with a possible D match to TRBD1 (6 bases). The CDR3 is made up of 14 amino acids. V lost 0 bases, J lost 1 base, and 10 bases lay in between. Germline V gene sequence: CDR1 GTSNPN, CDR2 SVGIG (reference sequence). The chain's CDR3 is CAWSVGTPSYEQYF. Here the CDR3 DNA reads TGTGCCTGGAGTGTAGGGACACCATCCTACGAGCAGTACTTC.

This clonotype was counted between two and nine times. A much larger clone differs by one base, so this may be a read error. The chain uses TRBV2 and TRBJ1-1; no definite D call. Germline V gives CDR1 SNHLY, CDR2 FYNNEI. V lost 2 bases, J lost 1 base, and 8 bases lay in between. This CDR3 has 14 amino acids. CDR3 in amino acids: CASSELGRNTEAFF. The CDR3 DNA sequence: TGTGCCAGCAGTGAACTGGGCAGGAACACTGAAGCTTTCTTT.

This clonotype was detected only a few times. The genes are TRBV30 and TRBJ1-5; D is unclear. V was clipped by 1 base and J by 6 bases, with 13 bases between them. There are 14 residues in the CDR3. Germline lookup yields CDR1 GTSNPN and CDR2 SVGIG (reference sequence). The CDR3 protein is CAWSGLGMPQPQHF. CDR3 nucleotide sequence: TGTGCCTGGAGTGGATTAGGGATGCCTCAGCCCCAGCATTTT.

The rearrangement joins TRBV5-1 to TRBJ2-5; D perhaps matches TRBD2 (5 bases). This CDR3 comprises 16 residues. Deletions cut 0 bases from V and 5 bases from J, with 17 bases between. Germline lookup yields CDR1 SGHRS and CDR2 YFSETQ. The CDR3 DNA reads TGCGCCAGCAGCTTGGGGCCGGGGAGACTGGCCGAGACCCAGTACTTC. This codes for CASSLGPGRLAETQYF.

The V call is TRBV4-1, the J call TRBJ2-7; 13 bases line up with TRBD2. CDR3 length: 17 amino acids. With 4 bases clipped from V and 2 bases from J, the junction kept 8 bases outside the gene matches. Looked up from germline, CDR1 is MGHRA and CDR2 is YSYEKL. CDR3 bases: TGCGCCAGCAGCCGCAGTGGGACTAGCGGGACCCCCTACGAGCAGTACTTC. It encodes CASSRSGTSGTPYEQYF.

V gene TRBV28 combines with J gene TRBJ2-3, with D possibly being TRBD1 or TRBD2 (5 bases each). Germline CDR1 is MDHEN and CDR2 is SYDVKM. Trimming took 7 bases from V and 3 from J, leaving 17 bases between them. The CDR3 is made up of 15 amino acids. The CDR3 is CASNSLGTKTDTQYF. CDR3 nucleotide sequence: TGTGCCAGCAATAGTCTGGGGACCAAGACAGATACGCAGTATTTT.

This clonotype was observed a handful of times. The V and J genes are TRBV28 and TRBJ2-7; D possibly matches TRBD1 or TRBD2 (5 bases each). Germline CDR1 is MDHEN and CDR2 is SYDVKM. This CDR3 has 14 amino acids. The ends were cut back, 6 bases at V and 5 bases at J, with 17 bases in the middle. In DNA form, the CDR3 reads TGTGCCAGCAGCCGGGACCCCTCAGGGAACGAGCAGTACTTC. Protein product: CASSRDPSGNEQYF. Drawing the rest from reference TRBV28 and TRBJ2-7, the complete variable domain is DVKVTQSSRYLVKRTGEKVFLECVQDMDHENMFWYRQDPGLGLRLIYFSYDVKMKEKGDIPEGYSVSREKKERFSLILESASTNQTSMYLCASSRDPSGNEQYFGPGTRLTVT.

This clonotype has at least ten counts. This chain links TRBV20-1 with TRBJ1-1; no clear D. Trimming took 6 bases from V and 1 from J, leaving 9 bases between them. This CDR3 comprises 12 residues. The germline V gene encodes CDR1 DFQATT and CDR2 SNEGSKA (reference sequence). CDR3 in DNA: TGCAGTGCCGTTTCAGGGAACACTGAAGCTTTCTTT. Translating it yields CSAVSGNTEAFF.

The sample holds many counts of this clonotype. The chain recombines TRBV9 with TRBJ2-2; D remains unclear. Trimming removed 4 bases from V and 6 bases from J, with 10 bases in between. Germline CDR1 is SGDLS and CDR2 is YYNGEE. This CDR3 is built from 13 residues. The CDR3 bases are TGTGCCAGCAGCAGCCCCGCAGCCGGGGAGCTGTTTTTT. This sequence encodes CASSSPAAGELFF.

In its sample, this clonotype was seen a few times. V and J are TRBV4-1 and TRBJ1-1; TRBD1 is a possible D gene (5 bases). This CDR3 has 13 residues. Germline V gives CDR1 MGHRA, CDR2 YSYEKL. V lost 1 base and J lost 6, with 9 bases in between. As DNA, the CDR3 is TGCGCCAGCAGCCAAGGCGGGGCTGCTGAAGCTTTCTTT. This translates into CASSQGGAAEAFF.

In this sample, this clonotype turned up many times. V and J are TRBV29-1 and TRBJ2-5; D is unclear. V was shortened by 8 bases and J by 2 bases, with 12 bases between the two germline ends. Looked up from germline, CDR1 is SQVTM and CDR2 is ANQGSEA. The CDR3 is 12 amino acids. The CDR3, as DNA: TGCAGCTATAACAGCCAACAAGAGACCCAGTACTTC. Translation: CSYNSQQETQYF.

This clonotype was seen only a few times. V gene TRBV7-9 combines with J gene TRBJ2-5; TRBD2 is a possible D gene (5 bases). CDR1 and CDR2 (germline): SEHNR, FQNEAQ (reference sequence). The CDR3 is 15 residues long. V was trimmed by 3 bases and J by 5 bases, leaving 16 bases between them. This chain's CDR3 is CASSFAWEMGETQYF. CDR3 bases: TGTGCCAGCAGCTTCGCGTGGGAGATGGGGGAGACCCAGTACTTC.

This clonotype was found many times. The chain carries TRBV12-3 or TRBV12-4 and TRBJ1-2; D uncertain. The CDR3 consists of 15 residues. Trimming stripped 1 base from V and 7 bases from J, with 16 bases between. CDR3 nucleotide sequence: TGTGCCAGCAGTTTAGGTGGGCCGGGTATTGTTGGCTACACCTTC. Protein sequence: CASSLGGPGIVGYTF.

Regarding this clonotype: A single base separates this from a much larger clone, so it may be a read error. This chain uses TRBV12-3 or TRBV12-4 with TRBJ1-5; D is unclear. V gave up 6 bases and J gave up 8 bases, with 14 bases separating them. The CDR3 runs 13 residues. The DNA for the CDR3 is TGTGCCAGCAGGGATGACTTTAATAAGCCCCAGCATTTT. Its protein product is CASRDDFNKPQHF.

Ten or more counts support this clonotype. The chain combines TRBV5-1 with TRBJ2-3; no firm D call. The CDR3 consists of 15 residues. The V gene lost 0 bases and the J gene lost 4 bases, with 12 bases spanning the gap. The germline V gene has CDR1 SGHRS and CDR2 YFSETQ. In DNA form, the CDR3 reads TGCGCCAGCAGCTTGGAAGGTAAAATCGCAGATACGCAGTATTTT. Translated: CASSLEGKIADTQYF.

This clonotype was seen just once. The V and J genes are TRBV4-1 and TRBJ1-3; D might be TRBD1 (5 bases). The germline V gene has CDR1 MGHRA and CDR2 YSYEKL. The CDR3 is 14 amino acids. With 2 bases removed from V and 3 bases from J, the gap between germline ends came to 8 bases. The CDR3 is CASSQPQGGNTIYF. CDR3 nucleotide sequence: TGCGCCAGCAGCCAACCTCAGGGTGGAAACACCATATATTTT.

In its sample, this clonotype was seen many times. The chain uses TRBV7-9 and TRBJ2-1; no definite D call. The germline V gene has CDR1 SEHNR and CDR2 FQNEAQ (reference sequence). This CDR3 has 15 amino acids. V lost 5 bases and J lost 2, with 13 bases in between. The CDR3 is CASSLDGRTYNEQFF. For the CDR3, the DNA is TGTGCCAGCAGCCTAGACGGGCGGACCTACAATGAGCAGTTCTTC.

This clonotype has just a few counts. As the CDR3 is not closed by the conserved phenylalanine or tryptophan, this likely results from a read error. V gene TRBV7-3 combines with J gene TRBJ1-6; D is undetermined. The germline CDR1 and CDR2 sequences are SGHTA and FQGTGA. Trimming shortened V by 1 base and J by 8 bases, and 12 bases separated the two germline ends. This CDR3 has 15 residues. The CDR3 sequence is CASSLSFGGDSPLHS. The CDR3 bases are TGTGCCAGCAGCTTAAGCTTCGGTGGGGATTCACCCCTCCACTCT.